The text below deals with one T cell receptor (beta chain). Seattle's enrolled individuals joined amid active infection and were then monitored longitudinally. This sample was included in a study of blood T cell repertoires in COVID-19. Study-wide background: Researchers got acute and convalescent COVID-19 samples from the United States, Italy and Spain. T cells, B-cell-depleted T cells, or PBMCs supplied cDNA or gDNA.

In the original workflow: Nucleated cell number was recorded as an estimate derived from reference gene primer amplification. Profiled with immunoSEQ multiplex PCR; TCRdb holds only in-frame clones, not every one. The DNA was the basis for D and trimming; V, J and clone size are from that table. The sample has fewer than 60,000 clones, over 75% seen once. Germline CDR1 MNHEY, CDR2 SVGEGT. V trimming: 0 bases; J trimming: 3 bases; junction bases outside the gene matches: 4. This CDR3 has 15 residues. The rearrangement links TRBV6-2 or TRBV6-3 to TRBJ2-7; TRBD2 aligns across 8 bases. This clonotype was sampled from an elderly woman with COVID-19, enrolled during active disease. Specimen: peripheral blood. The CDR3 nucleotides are TGTGCCAGCAGTTACTCCCCTAGCGGGCACTACGAGCAGTACTTC. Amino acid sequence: CASSYSPSGHYEQYF.